This T cell receptor (beta chain) came from a study of naive and memory T cell subsets. The length of the CDR3 is 13 residues. Germline CDR1 and CDR2: LNHDA and SQIVND (reference sequence). Trimming removed 7 bases from V and 7 bases from J, with 16 bases in between. TCR cDNA received a 3' ligated oligonucleotide that carried a UMI. Whole-blood samples were roughly 2.3 ml of peripheral blood from healthy adult volunteers. Input was roughly 1 to 1000 ng of DNase-treated total RNA without cell sorting. The SP2 primer and nested alpha and beta constant region primers amplified ligated cDNA in four rounds. From the 5' RACE reads, TCRdb called clonotypes with MiXCR, one entry per CDR3 protein. The table has about 62,000 distinct CDR3 sequences, 6% to 8.5% seen once; the top ten hold about a fifth.

The genes are TRBV19 and TRBJ1-2; D is undetermined. This sequence originates from a female donor in good health. The CDR3 loop reads CASIHGRSGGYTF. DNA for the CDR3: TGTGCCAGTATCCACGGACGTTCGGGTGGCTACACCTTC.